Sequencing of this TCR beta chain was carried out in a study of shared clonotypes between healthy human individuals. General study points: Sequencing depth was a factor that was expected to affect clonotype sharing among donors. Genetic and exposure-history diversity was limited by the few donors.

Clones were sequenced by immunoSEQ multiplex PCR, and TCRdb holds only the in-frame ones, with some missing. The data show more than 850,000 clones, approximately 80% seen once. V shed 3 bases and J shed 13 bases, with 21 bases lying between them. Germline V gene sequence: CDR1 LNHDA, CDR2 SQIVND (reference sequence). The CDR3 is 14 amino acids. Turning to this clone: What it recognizes is unknown.

The study separated CD4+ cells into CD45RA+ naive and CD45RA-negative memory subsets. This rearrangement joins TRBV19 to TRBJ1-2; TRBD1 might be the D (6 bases). This TCR was sampled from a man aged 18-30 years in good health. Some clones in this sample may be carry-over from other donors' samples. Sequencing input: memory CD4+ T cells from PBMCs. Sample subset: CD45RA-negative fraction. CDR3 in amino acids: CASSIGAGEFSTTF. CDR3 in DNA: TGTGCCAGTAGTATTGGGGCAGGGGAATTTTCGACCACCTTC.